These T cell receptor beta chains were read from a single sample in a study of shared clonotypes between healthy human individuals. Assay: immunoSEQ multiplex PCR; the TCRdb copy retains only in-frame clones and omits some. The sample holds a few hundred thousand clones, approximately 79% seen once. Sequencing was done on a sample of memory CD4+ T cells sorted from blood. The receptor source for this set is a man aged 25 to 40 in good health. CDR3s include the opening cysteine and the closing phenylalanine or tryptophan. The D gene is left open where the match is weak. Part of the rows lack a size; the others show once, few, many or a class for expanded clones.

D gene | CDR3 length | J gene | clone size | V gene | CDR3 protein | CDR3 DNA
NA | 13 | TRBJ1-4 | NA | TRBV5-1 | CASRRFVDEKLFF | TGCGCCAGCAGGAGATTTGTAGATGAAAAACTGTTTTTT
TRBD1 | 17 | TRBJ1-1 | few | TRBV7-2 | CASSLGAGGAQNTEAFF | TGTGCCAGCAGCTTAGGGGCAGGGGGCGCGCAGAACACTGAAGCTTTCTTT
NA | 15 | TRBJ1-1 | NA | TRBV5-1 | CASSIDGTKATEAFF | TGCGCCAGCAGTATTGATGGGACAAAGGCAACTGAAGCTTTCTTT
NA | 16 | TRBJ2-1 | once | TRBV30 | CAWSAEIGRTGNEQFF | TGTGCCTGGAGTGCAGAGATAGGCAGAACCGGGAATGAGCAGTTCTTC
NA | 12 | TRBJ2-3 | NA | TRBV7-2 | CASSFRGDTQYF | TGTGCCAGCAGCTTTCGGGGGGATACGCAGTATTTT
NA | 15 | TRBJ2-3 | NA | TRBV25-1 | CASSPEHLTGDTQYF | TGTGCCAGCTCCCCCGAACATCTCACGGGAGATACGCAGTATTTT
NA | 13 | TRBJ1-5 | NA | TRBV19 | CASSISRSQPQHF | TGTGCCAGTAGTATCTCCAGAAGCCAGCCCCAGCATTTT
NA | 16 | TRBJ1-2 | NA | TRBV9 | CASSARSVGFQYGYTF | TGTGCCAGCAGCGCGAGATCTGTGGGGTTCCAGTATGGCTACACCTTC
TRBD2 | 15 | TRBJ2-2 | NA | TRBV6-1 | CASSELSGSAGELFF | TGTGCCAGCAGTGAACTTAGCGGGAGCGCCGGGGAGCTGTTTTTT
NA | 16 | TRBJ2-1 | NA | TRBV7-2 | CASSPPGVPTYNEQFF | TGTGCCAGCAGCCCGCCAGGGGTTCCGACCTACAATGAGCAGTTCTTC
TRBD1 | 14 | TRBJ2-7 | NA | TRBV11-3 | CASSSRTGTYEQYF | TGTGCCAGCAGCTCTCGGACAGGGACGTACGAGCAGTACTTC
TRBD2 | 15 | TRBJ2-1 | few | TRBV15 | CATSREGLAGVSQFF | TGTGCCACCAGCAGAGAGGGACTAGCGGGAGTTTCGCAGTTCTTC
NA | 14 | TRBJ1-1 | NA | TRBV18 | CASSPLAGEAEAFF | TGTGCCAGCTCACCCTTGGCAGGGGAGGCTGAAGCTTTCTTT
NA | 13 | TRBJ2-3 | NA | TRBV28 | CASSVRGSDTQYF | TGTGCCAGCAGTGTGAGGGGATCGGATACGCAGTATTTT
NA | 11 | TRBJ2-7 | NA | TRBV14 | CASSHTYEQYF | TGTGCCAGCAGTCATACCTACGAGCAGTACTTC
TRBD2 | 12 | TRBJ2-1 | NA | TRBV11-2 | CASRGGYNEQFF | TGTGCCAGCCGCGGGGGGTATAATGAGCAGTTCTTC
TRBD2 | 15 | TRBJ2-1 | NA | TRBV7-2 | CASSVLAGAVNEQFF | TGTGCCAGCAGCGTGCTAGCGGGAGCGGTCAATGAGCAGTTCTTC
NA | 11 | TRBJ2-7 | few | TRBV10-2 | CASSDYAEEYF | TGCGCCAGCAGTGACTACGCCGAGGAGTACTTC
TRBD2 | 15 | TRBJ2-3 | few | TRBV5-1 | CASSLSAGRADTQYF | TGCGCCAGCAGCTTGTCGGCGGGGAGGGCAGATACGCAGTATTTT
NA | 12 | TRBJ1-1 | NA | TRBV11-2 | CASSLGQIEAFF | TGTGCCAGCAGCTTAGGCCAGATTGAAGCTTTCTTT
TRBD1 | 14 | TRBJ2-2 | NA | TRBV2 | CASRQGANTGELFF | TGTGCCAGTAGACAGGGTGCGAACACCGGGGAGCTGTTTTTT
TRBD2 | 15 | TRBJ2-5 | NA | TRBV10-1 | CASSESGTSQETQYF | TGCGCCAGCAGTGAGTCCGGGACTAGTCAAGAGACCCAGTACTTC
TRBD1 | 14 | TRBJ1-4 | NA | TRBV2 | CASSVGQGDEKLFF | TGTGCCAGCAGTGTCGGACAGGGTGATGAAAAACTGTTTTTT
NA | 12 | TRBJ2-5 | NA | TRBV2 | CASRQFGETQYF | TGTGCCAGCCGACAGTTCGGGGAGACCCAGTACTTC
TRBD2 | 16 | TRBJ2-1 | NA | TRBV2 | CASSLEAGAEYNEQFF | TGTGCCAGCAGCCTCGAAGCGGGAGCCGAATACAATGAGCAGTTCTTC
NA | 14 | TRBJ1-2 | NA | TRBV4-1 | CASSQDSAYYGYTF | TGCGCCAGCAGCCAAGATTCAGCTTACTATGGCTACACCTTC
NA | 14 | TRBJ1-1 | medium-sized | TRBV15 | CATSRDHGGTEAFF | TGTGCCACCAGCAGAGATCACGGGGGCACTGAAGCTTTCTTT
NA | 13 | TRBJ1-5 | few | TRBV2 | CASRRDSNQPQHF | TGTGCCAGCAGAAGGGACAGCAATCAGCCCCAGCATTTT
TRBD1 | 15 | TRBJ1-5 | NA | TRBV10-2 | CASRTGAYSNQPQHF | TGCGCCAGCCGGACAGGGGCATATAGCAATCAGCCCCAGCATTTT
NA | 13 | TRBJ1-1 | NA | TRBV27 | CASSWTVNTEAFF | TGTGCCAGCAGTTGGACTGTAAACACTGAAGCTTTCTTT
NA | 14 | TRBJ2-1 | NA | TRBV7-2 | CASSSRRVYNEQFF | TGTGCCAGCAGCTCCAGGCGGGTCTACAATGAGCAGTTCTTC
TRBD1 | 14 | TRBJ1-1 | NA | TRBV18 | CASSPTGANTEAFF | TGTGCCAGCTCACCGACAGGGGCGAACACTGAAGCTTTCTTT
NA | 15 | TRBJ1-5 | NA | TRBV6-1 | CASSVGTGVNQPQHF | TGTGCCAGCAGTGTTGGGACGGGGGTTAATCAGCCCCAGCATTTT
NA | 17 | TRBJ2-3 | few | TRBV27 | CASSFYGGLTSTDTQYF | TGTGCCAGCAGTTTTTACGGCGGATTAACTAGCACAGATACGCAGTATTTT
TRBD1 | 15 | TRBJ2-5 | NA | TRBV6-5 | CASTPDRGRQMTQYF | TGTGCCAGCACCCCCGACAGGGGTCGGCAGATGACCCAGTACTTC
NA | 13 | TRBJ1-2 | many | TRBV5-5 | CASSLAGPGGYTF | TGTGCCAGCAGCTTGGCGGGGCCGGGAGGCTACACCTTC
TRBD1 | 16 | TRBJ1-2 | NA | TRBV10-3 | CAISARDSATHYGYTF | TGTGCCATCAGTGCCCGGGACAGTGCTACTCACTATGGCTACACCTTC
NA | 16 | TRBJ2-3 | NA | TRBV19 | CASSTRPRPSTDTQYF | TGTGCCAGTAGTACACGACCGCGCCCTAGCACAGATACGCAGTATTTT